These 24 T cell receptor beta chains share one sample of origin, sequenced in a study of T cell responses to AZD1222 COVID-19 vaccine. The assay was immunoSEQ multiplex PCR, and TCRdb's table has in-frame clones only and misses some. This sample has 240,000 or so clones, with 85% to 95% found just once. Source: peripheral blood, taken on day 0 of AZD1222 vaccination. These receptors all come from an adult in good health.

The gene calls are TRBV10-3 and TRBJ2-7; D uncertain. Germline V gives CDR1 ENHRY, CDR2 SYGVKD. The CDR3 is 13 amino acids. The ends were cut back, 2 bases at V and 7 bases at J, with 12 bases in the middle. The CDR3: CAISEGTVREQYF. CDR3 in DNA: TGTGCCATCAGTGAGGGTACCGTACGGGAGCAGTACTTC.

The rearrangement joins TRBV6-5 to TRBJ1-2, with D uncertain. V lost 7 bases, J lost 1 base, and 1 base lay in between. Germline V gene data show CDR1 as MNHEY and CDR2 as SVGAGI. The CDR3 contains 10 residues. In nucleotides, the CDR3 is TGTGCCAGCAATAACTATGGCTACACCTTC. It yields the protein CASNNYGYTF.

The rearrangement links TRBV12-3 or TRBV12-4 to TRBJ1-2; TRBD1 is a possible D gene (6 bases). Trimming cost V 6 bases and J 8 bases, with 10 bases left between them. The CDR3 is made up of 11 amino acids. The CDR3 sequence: CASRNRDGYTF. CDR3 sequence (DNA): TGTGCCAGCAGGAACAGGGACGGCTACACCTTC.

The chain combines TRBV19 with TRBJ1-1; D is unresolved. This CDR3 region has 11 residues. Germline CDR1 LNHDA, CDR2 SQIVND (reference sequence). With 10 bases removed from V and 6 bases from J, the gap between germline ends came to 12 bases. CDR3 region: CATEGWPEAFF. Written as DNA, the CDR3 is TGTGCCACCGAAGGCTGGCCTGAAGCTTTCTTT. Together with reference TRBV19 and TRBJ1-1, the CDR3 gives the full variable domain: DGGITQSPKYLFRKEGQNVTLSCEQNLNHDAMYWYRQDPGQGLRLIYYSQIVNDFQKGDIAEGYSVSREKKESFPLTVTSAQKNPTAFYLCATEGWPEAFFGQGTRLTVV.

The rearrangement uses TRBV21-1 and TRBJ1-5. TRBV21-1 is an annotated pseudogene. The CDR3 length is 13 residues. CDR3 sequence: CASSQGCGQPQHF. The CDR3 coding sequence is TGTGCCAGCAGCCAAGGGTGCGGGCAGCCCCAGCATTTT.

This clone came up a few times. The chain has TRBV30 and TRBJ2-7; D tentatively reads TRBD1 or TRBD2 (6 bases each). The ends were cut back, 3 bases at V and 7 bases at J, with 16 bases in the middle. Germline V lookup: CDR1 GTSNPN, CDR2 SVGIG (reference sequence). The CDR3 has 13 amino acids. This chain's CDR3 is CAWRWKGGEEQYF. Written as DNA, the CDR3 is TGTGCCTGGAGGTGGAAGGGGGGAGAAGAGCAGTACTTC.

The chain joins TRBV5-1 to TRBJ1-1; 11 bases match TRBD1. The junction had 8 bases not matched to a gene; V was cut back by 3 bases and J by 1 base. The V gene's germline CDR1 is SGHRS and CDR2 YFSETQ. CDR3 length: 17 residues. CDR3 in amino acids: CASSWSGTGGKNTEAFF. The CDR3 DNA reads TGCGCCAGCAGCTGGTCCGGGACAGGGGGAAAGAACACTGAAGCTTTCTTT.

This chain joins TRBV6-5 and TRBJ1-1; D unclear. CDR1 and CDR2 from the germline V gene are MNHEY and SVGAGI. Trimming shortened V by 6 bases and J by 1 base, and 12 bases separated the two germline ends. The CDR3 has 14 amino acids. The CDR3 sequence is CASRTMTQNTEAFF. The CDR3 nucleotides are TGTGCCAGCAGAACGATGACACAGAACACTGAAGCTTTCTTT.

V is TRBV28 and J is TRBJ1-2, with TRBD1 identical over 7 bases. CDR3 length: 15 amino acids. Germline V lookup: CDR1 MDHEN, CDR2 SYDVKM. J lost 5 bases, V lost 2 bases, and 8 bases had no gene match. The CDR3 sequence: CASSLVAGGRYGYTF. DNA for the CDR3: TGTGCCAGCAGTTTAGTGGCAGGGGGGCGATATGGCTACACCTTC.

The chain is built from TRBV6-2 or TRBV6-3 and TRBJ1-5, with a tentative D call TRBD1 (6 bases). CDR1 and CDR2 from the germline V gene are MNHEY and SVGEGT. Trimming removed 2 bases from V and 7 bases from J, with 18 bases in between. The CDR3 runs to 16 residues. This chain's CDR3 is CASSYPAHERGQPQHF. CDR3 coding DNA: TGTGCCAGCAGTTACCCCGCCCATGAGAGGGGGCAGCCCCAGCATTTT.

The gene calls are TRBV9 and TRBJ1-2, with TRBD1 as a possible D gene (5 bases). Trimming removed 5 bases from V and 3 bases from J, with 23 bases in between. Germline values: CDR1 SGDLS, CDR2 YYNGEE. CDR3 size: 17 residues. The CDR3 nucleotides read TGTGCCAGCAGATGGAGGAGGGCAGGGTCATCCCACTATGGCTACACCTTC. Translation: CASRWRRAGSSHYGYTF.

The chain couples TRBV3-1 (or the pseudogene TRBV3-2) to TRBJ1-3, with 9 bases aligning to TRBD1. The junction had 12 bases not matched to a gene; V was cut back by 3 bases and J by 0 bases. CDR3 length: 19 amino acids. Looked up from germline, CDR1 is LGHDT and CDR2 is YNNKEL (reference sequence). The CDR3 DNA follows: TGTGCCAGCAGCCAGCAGACAGGGGGAGGCCCGAGCTCTGGAAACACCATATATTTT. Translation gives CASSQQTGGGPSSGNTIYF.

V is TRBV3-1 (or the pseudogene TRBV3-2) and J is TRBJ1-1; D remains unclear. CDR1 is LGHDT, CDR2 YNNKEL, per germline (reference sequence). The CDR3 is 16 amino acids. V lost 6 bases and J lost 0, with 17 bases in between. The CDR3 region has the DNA TGTGCCAGCAGTCGAACCTCAACGTCCCTGAACACTGAAGCTTTCTTT. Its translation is CASSRTSTSLNTEAFF.

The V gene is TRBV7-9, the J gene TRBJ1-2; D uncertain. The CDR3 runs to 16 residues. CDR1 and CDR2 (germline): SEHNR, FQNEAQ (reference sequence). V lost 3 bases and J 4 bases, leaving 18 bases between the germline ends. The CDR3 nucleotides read TGTGCCAGCAGCTTTTTAGGTGAGGGCTCCTCCTATGGCTACACCTTC. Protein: CASSFLGEGSSYGYTF.

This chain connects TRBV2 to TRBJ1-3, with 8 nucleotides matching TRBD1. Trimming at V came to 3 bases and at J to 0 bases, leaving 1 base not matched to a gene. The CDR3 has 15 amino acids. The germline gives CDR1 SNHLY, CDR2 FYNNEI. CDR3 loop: CASSETGASGNTIYF. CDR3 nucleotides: TGTGCCAGCAGTGAGACAGGGGCCTCTGGAAACACCATATATTTT.

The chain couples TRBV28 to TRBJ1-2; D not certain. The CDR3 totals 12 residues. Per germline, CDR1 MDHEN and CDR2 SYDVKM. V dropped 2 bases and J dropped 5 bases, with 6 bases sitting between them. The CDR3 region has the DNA TGTGCCAGCAGTTTAATGGGATATGGCTACACCTTC. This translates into CASSLMGYGYTF.

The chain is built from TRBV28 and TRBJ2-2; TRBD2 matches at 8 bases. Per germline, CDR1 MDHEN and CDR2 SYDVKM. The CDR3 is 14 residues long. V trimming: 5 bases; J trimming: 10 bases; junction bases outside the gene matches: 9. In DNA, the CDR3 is TGTGCCAGCAGTCCCGGGGGGGCTAAGGAGGAGCTGTTTTTT. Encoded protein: CASSPGGAKEELFF.

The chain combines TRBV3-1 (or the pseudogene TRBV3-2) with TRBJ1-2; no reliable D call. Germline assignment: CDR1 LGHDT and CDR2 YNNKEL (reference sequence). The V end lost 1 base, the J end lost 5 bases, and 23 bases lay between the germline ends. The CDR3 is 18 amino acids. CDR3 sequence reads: CASSQVGLSASMLYGYTF. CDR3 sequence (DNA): TGTGCCAGCAGCCAAGTGGGCCTCTCAGCGTCTATGCTATATGGCTACACCTTC.

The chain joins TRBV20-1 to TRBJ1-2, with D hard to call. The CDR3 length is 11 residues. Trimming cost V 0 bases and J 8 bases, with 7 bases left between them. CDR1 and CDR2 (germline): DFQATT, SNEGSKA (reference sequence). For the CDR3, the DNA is TGCAGTGCTAGAGATAACGGAGGCTACACCTTC. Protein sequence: CSARDNGGYTF.

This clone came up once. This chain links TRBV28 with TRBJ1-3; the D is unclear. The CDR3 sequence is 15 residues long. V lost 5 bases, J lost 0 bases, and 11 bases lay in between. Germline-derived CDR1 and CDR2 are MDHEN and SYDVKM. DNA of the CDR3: TGTGCCAGCAGTGGAACAGTTAGCTCTGGAAACACCATATATTTT. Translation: CASSGTVSSGNTIYF. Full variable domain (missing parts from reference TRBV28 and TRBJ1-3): DVKVTQSSRYLVKRTGEKVFLECVQDMDHENMFWYRQDPGLGLRLIYFSYDVKMKEKGDIPEGYSVSREKKERFSLILESASTNQTSMYLCASSGTVSSGNTIYFGEGSWLTVV.

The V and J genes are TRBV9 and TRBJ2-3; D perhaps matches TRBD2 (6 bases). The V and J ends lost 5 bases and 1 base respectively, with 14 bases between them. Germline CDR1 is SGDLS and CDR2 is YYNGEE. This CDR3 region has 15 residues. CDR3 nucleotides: TGTGCCAGCAGTCGTAGGGACTCCGGCACAGATACGCAGTATTTT. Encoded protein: CASSRRDSGTDTQYF.

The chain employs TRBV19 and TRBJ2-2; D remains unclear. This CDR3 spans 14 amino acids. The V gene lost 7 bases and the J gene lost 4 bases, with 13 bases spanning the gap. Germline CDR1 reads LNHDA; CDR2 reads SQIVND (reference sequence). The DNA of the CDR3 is TGTGCCAGTAAAAAGGGAAGAGTCACCGGGGAGCTGTTTTTT. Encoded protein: CASKKGRVTGELFF. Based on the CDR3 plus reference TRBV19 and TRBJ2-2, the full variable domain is DGGITQSPKYLFRKEGQNVTLSCEQNLNHDAMYWYRQDPGQGLRLIYYSQIVNDFQKGDIAEGYSVSREKKESFPLTVTSAQKNPTAFYLCASKKGRVTGELFFGEGSRLTVL.

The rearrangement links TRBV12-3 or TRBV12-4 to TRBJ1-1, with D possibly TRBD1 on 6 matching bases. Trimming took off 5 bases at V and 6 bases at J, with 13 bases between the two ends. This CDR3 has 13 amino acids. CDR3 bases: TGTGCCAGCAGTCTAGGACAGAGGGCTGAAGCTTTCTTT. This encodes CASSLGQRAEAFF.

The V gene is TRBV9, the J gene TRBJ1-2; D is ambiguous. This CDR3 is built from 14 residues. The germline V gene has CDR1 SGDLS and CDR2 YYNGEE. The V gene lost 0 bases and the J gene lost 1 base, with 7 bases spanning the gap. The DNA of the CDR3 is TGTGCCAGCAGCGTAGATCTAGATAACTATGGCTACACCTTC. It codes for CASSVDLDNYGYTF.